These 7 T cell receptor beta chains came from one sample sequenced in a study of shared clonotypes between healthy human individuals. The protocol was immunoSEQ multiplex PCR, while the TCRdb copy is restricted to in-frame clones and leaves out a portion. The table has about 1.4 million clones, about 96% seen once; the top ten hold over 1%. Sample: naive CD4+ T cells sorted from blood. The subset: CD45RA+ positively selected. The receptor source for this set is a man aged 25-40 years in good health.

The CDR3 DNA follows: TGTGCCAGCAGTTTAAAGACTAGCGGGAGGATCTCCTACAATGAGCAGTTCTTC. Translated, it gives CASSLKTSGRISYNEQFF. The rearrangement links TRBV27 to TRBJ2-1; 13 bases match TRBD2. The length of the CDR3 is 18 residues. The V gene's germline CDR1 is MNHEY and CDR2 SMNVEV (reference sequence). The V segment lost 2 bases and the J segment 0 bases; nucleotides outside the gene matches: 4.

J is TRBJ2-7 and V is TRBV5-1; TRBD1 matches at 7 bases. Losses at the gene ends were 4 bases for V and 3 bases for J; bases not matched to a gene: 7. This CDR3 contains 14 residues. Germline V gene lookup returns CDR1 SGHRS and CDR2 YFSETQ. CDR3 in amino acids: CASSGRQGRYEQYF. CDR3 nucleotides: TGCGCCAGCAGCGGCCGACAGGGCCGCTACGAGCAGTACTTC.

The genes are TRBV29-1 and TRBJ1-2; a possible D gene is TRBD1 (6 bases). The ends were cut back, 8 bases at V and 6 bases at J, with 13 bases in the middle. CDR3 length equals 11 residues. Germline lookup yields CDR1 SQVTM and CDR2 ANQGSEA. CDR3 region: CSSTGTDGYTF. The CDR3 nucleotides are TGCAGCAGTACAGGGACTGATGGCTACACCTTC.

This clone came up a few times. Written as DNA, the CDR3 is TGTGCCAGTGCAGGGGCGGTAAGAAACACCATATATTTT. This sequence encodes CASAGAVRNTIYF. The chain has TRBV2 and TRBJ1-3, with D perhaps matching TRBD1 (6 bases). V was cut by 9 bases and J by 5 bases, with 14 bases left in between. This CDR3 is built from 13 residues. CDR1 and CDR2 (germline): SNHLY, FYNNEI.

The V gene is TRBV18, the J gene TRBJ2-5; TRBD2 might be the D (6 bases). The CDR3 is made up of 19 amino acids. Germline V gives CDR1 KGHSH, CDR2 LQKENI. Deletions cut 0 bases from V and 1 base from J, with 21 bases between. The CDR3 DNA follows: TGTGCCAGCTCACCACCGTCGTGGGACTTAACCCCAGGCCAAGAGACCCAGTACTTC. The encoded protein is CASSPPSWDLTPGQETQYF.

The chain carries TRBV7-9 and TRBJ2-7; 8 bases are shared with TRBD1. There are 13 residues in the CDR3. Trimming cost V 5 bases and J 6 bases; bases outside gene matches: 6. Germline assignment: CDR1 SEHNR and CDR2 FQNEAQ (reference sequence). The CDR3: CASSMDREVEQYF. The CDR3 DNA follows: TGTGCCAGCAGCATGGACAGGGAGGTCGAGCAGTACTTC.

Regarding this clone: At the DNA level, this CDR3 is encoded by other sequences in the same sample as well. V usage is TRBV2 and J usage is TRBJ2-6; no firm D call. Looked up from germline, CDR1 is SNHLY and CDR2 is FYNNEI. V was cut by 8 bases and J by 2 bases, with 4 bases left in between. CDR3 length: 12 residues. CDR3 in amino acids: CASRAGANVLTF. CDR3 nucleotides: TGTGCCAGCCGGGCTGGGGCCAACGTCCTGACTTTC.